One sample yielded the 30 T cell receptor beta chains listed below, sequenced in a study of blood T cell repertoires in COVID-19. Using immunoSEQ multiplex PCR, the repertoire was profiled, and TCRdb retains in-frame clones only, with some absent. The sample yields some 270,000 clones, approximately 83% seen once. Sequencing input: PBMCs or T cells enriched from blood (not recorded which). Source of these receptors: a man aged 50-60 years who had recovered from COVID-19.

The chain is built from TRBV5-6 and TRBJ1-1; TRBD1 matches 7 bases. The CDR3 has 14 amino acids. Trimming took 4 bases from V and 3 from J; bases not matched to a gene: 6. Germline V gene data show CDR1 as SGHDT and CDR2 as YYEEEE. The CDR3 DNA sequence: TGTGCCAGCAGCATTACAGGGGTCCACACTGAAGCTTTCTTT. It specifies CASSITGVHTEAFF.

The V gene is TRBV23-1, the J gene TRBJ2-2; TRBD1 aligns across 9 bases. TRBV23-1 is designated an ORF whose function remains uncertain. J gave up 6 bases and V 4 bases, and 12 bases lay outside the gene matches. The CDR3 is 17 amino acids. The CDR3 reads CASSPVPGTGPPGELFF. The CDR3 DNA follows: TGCGCCAGCAGTCCCGTCCCCGGGACAGGGCCCCCCGGGGAGCTGTTTTTT.

CDR3 nucleotides: TGTGCCAGCAGTCGCGGGGCCGGGGAGCTGTTTTTT. Its translation: CASSRGAGELFF. The J gene is TRBJ2-2, the V gene TRBV27; D perhaps matches TRBD2 (6 bases). Germline V gene lookup returns CDR1 MNHEY and CDR2 SMNVEV (reference sequence). This CDR3 is built from 12 residues. V was cut by 5 bases and J by 6 bases, with 7 bases left in between.

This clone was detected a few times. The CDR3 DNA follows: TGTGCCAGCAGCTTTGCAGCGGGAGGTACCGGGGAGCTGTTTTTT. Protein product: CASSFAAGGTGELFF. This chain connects TRBV11-3 to TRBJ2-2; 9 nucleotides align to TRBD2. This CDR3 contains 15 residues. V was pared by 3 bases and J by 5 bases, with 4 bases of the junction left unmatched. CDR1 is SGHNT and CDR2 is YENEEA in the germline V gene.

The CDR3 region is CASSWPGVAYGYTF. In DNA, the CDR3 is TGTGCCAGCAGTTGGCCAGGGGTTGCCTATGGCTACACCTTC. The chain links TRBV28 to TRBJ1-2, with a weak D call TRBD1 (6 bases). Trimming cost V 4 bases and J 4 bases, with 13 bases left between them. Germline V gene data show CDR1 as MDHEN and CDR2 as SYDVKM. The CDR3 extends over 14 amino acids.

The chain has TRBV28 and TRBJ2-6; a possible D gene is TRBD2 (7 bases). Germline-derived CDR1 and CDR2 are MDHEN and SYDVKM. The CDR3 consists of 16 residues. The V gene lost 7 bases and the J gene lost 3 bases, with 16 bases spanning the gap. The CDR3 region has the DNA TGTGCCAGCACCGGACGGGGGGCGCTTGGGGCCAACGTCCTGACTTTC. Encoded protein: CASTGRGALGANVLTF.

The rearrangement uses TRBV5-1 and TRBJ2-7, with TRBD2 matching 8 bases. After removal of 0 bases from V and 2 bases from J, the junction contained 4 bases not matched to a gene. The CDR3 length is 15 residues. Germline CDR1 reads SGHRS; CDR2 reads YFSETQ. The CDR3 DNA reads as TGCGCCAGCAGCTTGGAAGGCGGGGGGCCCTACGAGCAGTACTTC. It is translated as CASSLEGGGPYEQYF.

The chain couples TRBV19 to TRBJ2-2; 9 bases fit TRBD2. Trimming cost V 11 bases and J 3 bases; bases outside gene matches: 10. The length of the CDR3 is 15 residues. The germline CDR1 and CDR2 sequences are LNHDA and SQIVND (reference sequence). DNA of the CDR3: TGTGCCTCCGGGGCTAGCGGGATGGACACCGGGGAGCTGTTTTTT. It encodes CASGASGMDTGELFF.

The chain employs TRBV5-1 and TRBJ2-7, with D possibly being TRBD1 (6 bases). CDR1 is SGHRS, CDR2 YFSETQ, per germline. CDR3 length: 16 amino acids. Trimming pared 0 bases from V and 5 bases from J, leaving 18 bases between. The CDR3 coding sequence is TGCGCCAGCAGCTTGGTGGGGGCTCTTCCTTCCCACGAGCAGTACTTC. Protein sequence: CASSLVGALPSHEQYF.

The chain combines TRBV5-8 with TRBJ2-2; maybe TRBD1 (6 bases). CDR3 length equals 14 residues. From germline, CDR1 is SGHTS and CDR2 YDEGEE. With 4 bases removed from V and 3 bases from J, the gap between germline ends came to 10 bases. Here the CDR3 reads CASSAQGYTGELFF. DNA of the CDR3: TGTGCCAGCAGCGCACAGGGTTACACCGGGGAGCTGTTTTTT.

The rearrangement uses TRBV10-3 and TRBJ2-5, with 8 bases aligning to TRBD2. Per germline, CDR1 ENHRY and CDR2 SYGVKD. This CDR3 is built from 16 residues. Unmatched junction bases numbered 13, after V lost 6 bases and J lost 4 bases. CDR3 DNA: TGTGCCATCAGCGGTAGCGGGGAGGGCCTCGGAGAGACCCAGTACTTC. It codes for CAISGSGEGLGETQYF.

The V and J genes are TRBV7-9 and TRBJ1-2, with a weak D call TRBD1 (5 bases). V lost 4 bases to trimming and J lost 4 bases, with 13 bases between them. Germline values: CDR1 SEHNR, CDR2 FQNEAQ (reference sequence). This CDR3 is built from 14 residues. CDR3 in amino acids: CASSWGGLSYGYTF. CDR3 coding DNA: TGTGCCAGCAGCTGGGGGGGACTCTCCTATGGCTACACCTTC.

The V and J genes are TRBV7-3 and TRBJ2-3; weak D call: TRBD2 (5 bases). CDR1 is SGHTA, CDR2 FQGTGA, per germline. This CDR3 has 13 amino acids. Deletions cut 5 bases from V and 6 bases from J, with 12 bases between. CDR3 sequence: CASSPPGEDTQYF. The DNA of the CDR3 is TGTGCCAGCAGCCCCCCTGGGGAGGATACGCAGTATTTT. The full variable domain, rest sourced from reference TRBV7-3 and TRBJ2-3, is GAGVSQTPSNKVTEKGKYVELRCDPISGHTALYWYRQSLGQGPEFLIYFQGTGAADDSGLPNDRFFAVRPEGSVSTLKIQRTERGDSAVYLCASSPPGEDTQYFGPGTRLTVL.

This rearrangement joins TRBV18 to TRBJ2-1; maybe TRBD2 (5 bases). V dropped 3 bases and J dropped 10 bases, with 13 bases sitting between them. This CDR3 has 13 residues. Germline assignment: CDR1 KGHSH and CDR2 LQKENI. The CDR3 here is CASSPLGAGEQFF. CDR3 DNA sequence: TGTGCCAGCTCACCTCTGGGAGCCGGCGAGCAGTTCTTC. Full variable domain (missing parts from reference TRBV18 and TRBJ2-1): NAGVMQNPRHLVRRRGQEARLRCSPMKGHSHVYWYRQLPEEGLKFMVYLQKENIIDESGMPKERFSAEFPKEGPSILRIQQVVRGDSAAYFCASSPLGAGEQFFGPGTRLTVL.

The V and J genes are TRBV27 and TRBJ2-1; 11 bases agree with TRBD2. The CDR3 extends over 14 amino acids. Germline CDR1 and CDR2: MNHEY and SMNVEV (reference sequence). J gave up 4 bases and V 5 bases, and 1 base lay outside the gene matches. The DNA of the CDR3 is TGTGCCAGCAGTGGGACTAGCGGATACAATGAGCAGTTCTTC. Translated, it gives CASSGTSGYNEQFF.

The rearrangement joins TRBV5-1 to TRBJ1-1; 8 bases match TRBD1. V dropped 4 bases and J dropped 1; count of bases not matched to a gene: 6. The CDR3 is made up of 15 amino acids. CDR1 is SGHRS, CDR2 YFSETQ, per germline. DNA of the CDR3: TGCGCCAGCAGCCGTCCCGGGACAGGGAACACTGAAGCTTTCTTT. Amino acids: CASSRPGTGNTEAFF.

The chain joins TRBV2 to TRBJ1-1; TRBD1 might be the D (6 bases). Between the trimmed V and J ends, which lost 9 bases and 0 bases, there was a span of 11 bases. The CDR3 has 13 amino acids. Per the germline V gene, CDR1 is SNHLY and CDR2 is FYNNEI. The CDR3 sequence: CARGRDMNTEAFF. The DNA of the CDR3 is TGTGCCAGGGGACGGGACATGAACACTGAAGCTTTCTTT.

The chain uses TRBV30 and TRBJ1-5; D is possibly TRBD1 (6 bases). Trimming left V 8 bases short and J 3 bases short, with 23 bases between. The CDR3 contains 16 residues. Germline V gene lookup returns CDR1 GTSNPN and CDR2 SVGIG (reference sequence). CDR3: CALTQGLWAYNQPQHF. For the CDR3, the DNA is TGTGCCCTAACCCAGGGGCTTTGGGCCTACAATCAGCCCCAGCATTTT.

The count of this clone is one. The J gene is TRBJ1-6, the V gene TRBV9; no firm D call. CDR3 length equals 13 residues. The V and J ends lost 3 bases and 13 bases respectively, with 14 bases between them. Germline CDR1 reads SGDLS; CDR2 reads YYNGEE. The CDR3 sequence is CASSARSVSPLHF. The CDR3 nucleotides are TGTGCCAGCAGCGCGAGGTCGGTCTCGCCCCTCCACTTT.

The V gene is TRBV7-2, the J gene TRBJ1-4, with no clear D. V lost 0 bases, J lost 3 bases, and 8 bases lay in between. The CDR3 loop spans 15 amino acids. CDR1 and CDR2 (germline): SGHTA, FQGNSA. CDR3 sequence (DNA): TGTGCCAGCAGCTTAGCACCTAGCGCTAATGAAAAACTGTTTTTT. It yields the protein CASSLAPSANEKLFF.

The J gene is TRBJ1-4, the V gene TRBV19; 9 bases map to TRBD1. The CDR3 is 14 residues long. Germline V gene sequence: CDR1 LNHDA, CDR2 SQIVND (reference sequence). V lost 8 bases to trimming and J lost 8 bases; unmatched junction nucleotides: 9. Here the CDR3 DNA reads TGTGCCAGTTCCGCACAGGGGGCGGAAGAAAAACTGTTTTTT. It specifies CASSAQGAEEKLFF.

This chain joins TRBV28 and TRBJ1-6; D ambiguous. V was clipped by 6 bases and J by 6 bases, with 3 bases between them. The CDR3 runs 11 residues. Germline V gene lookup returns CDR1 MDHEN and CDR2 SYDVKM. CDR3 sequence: CASRANSPLHF. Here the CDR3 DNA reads TGTGCCAGCAGGGCTAATTCACCCCTCCACTTT.

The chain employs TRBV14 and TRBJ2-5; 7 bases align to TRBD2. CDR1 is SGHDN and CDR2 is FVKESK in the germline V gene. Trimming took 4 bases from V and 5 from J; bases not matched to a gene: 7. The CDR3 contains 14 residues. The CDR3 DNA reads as TGTGCCAGCAGCCGTCAGCGGGACTTGGAGACCCAGTACTTC. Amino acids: CASSRQRDLETQYF.

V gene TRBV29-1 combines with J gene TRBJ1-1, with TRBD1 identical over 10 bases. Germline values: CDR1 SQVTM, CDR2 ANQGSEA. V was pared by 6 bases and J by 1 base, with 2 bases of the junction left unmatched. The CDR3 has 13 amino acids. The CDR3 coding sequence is TGCAGCGTGAGGACAGGGGGGAACACTGAAGCTTTCTTT. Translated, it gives CSVRTGGNTEAFF.

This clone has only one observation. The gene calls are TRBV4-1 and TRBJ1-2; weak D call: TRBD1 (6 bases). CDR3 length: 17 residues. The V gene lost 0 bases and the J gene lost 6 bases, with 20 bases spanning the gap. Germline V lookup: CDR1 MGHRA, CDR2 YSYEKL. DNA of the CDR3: TGCGCCAGCAGCCAAGATAGGGGTAGGGGGGGCGCGGATGGCTACACCTTC. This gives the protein CASSQDRGRGGADGYTF.

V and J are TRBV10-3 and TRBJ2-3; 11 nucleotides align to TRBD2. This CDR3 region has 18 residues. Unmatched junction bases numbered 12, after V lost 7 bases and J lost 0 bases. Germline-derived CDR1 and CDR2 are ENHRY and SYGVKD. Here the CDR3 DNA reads TGTGCCATCACCACCGGGACTAGCGGAACTTCTAGCACAGATACGCAGTATTTT. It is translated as CAITTGTSGTSSTDTQYF.

The CDR3 region is CASSRKGAEAFF. CDR3 sequence (DNA): TGTGCCAGCAGCCGTAAAGGGGCTGAAGCTTTCTTT. The chain combines TRBV7-9 with TRBJ1-1, with D possibly being TRBD1 (5 bases). Trimming removed 5 bases from V and 6 bases from J, with 10 bases in between. CDR3 size: 12 residues. Looked up from germline, CDR1 is SEHNR and CDR2 is FQNEAQ (reference sequence). Complete variable domain (other parts from reference TRBV7-9 and TRBJ1-1): DTGVSQNPRHKITKRGQNVTFRCDPISEHNRLYWYRQTLGQGPEFLTYFQNEAQLEKSRLLSDRFSAERPKGSFSTLEIQRTEQGDSAMYLCASSRKGAEAFFGQGTRLTVV.

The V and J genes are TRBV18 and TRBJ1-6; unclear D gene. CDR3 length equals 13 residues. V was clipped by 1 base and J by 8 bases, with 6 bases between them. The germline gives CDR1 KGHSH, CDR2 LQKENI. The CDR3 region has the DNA TGTGCCAGCTCACCACACGGAGATTCACCCCTCCACTTT. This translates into CASSPHGDSPLHF.

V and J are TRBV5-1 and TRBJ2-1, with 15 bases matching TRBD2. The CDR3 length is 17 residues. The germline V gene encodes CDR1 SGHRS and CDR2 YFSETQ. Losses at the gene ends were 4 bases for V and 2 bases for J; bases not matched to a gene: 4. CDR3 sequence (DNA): TGCGCCAGCAGCCCGGGACTAGCGGGGGGTGCCTACAATGAGCAGTTCTTC. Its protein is CASSPGLAGGAYNEQFF.

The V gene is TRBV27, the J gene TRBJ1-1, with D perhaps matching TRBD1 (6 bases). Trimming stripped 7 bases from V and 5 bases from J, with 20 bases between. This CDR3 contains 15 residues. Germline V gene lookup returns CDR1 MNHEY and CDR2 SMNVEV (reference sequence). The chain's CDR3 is CASIGILQGGTEAFF. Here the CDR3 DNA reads TGTGCCAGCATTGGGATACTACAGGGCGGGACTGAAGCTTTCTTT.